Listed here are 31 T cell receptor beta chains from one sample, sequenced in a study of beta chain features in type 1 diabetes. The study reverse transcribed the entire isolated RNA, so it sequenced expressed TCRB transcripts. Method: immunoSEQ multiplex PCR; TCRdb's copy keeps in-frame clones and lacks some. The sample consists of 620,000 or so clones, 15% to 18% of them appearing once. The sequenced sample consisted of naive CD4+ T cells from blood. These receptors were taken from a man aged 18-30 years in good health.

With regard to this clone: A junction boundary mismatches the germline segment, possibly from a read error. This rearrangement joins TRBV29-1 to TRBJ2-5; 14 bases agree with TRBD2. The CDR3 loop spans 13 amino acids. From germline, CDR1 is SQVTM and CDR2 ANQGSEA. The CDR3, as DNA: TGCAGCGTCCGCCCGGGACTAGCGGGAGCCTTAAACTTC. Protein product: CSVRPGLAGALNF.

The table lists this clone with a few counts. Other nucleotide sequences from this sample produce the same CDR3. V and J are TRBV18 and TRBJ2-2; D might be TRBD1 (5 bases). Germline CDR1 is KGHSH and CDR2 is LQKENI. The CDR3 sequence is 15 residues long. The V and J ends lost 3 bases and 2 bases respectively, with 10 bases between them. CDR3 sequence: CASSPGQGNTGELFF. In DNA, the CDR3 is TGTGCCAGCTCACCGGGGCAGGGCAACACCGGGGAGCTGTTTTTT.

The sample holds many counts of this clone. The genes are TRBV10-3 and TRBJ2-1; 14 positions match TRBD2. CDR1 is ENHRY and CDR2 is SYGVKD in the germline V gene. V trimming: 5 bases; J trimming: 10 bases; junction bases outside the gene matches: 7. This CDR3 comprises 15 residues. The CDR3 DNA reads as TGTGCCATCAGTCTCTCGGGACTAGCGGGGGACGAGCAGTTCTTC. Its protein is CAISLSGLAGDEQFF.

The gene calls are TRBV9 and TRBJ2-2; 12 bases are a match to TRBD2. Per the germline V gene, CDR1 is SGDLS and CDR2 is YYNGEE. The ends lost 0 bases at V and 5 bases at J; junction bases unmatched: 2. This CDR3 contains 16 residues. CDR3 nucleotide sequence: TGTGCCAGCAGCGTAGGACTAGCGGGAGTTACCGGGGAGCTGTTTTTT. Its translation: CASSVGLAGVTGELFF.

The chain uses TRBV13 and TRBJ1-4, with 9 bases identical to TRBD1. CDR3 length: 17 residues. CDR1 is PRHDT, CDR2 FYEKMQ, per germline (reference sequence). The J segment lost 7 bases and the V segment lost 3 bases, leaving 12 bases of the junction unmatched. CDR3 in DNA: TGTGCCAGCAGCTTTGGGGACAGGGTCCGACGGGGTGAAAAACTGTTTTTT. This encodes CASSFGDRVRRGEKLFF.

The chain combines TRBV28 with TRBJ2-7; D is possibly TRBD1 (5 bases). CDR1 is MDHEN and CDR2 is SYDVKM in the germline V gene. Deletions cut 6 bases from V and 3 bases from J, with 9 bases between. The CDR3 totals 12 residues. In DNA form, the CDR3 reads TGTGCCAGCAGCCCCAGGGTCTACGAGCAGTACTTC. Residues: CASSPRVYEQYF.

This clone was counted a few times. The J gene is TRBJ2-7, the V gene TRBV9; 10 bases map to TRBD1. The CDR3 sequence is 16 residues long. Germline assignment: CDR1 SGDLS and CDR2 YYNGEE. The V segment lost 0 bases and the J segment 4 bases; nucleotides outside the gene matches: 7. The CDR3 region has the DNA TGTGCCAGCAGCGTAGCCAGCGGGACAGGGGTATACGAGCAGTACTTC. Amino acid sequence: CASSVASGTGVYEQYF.

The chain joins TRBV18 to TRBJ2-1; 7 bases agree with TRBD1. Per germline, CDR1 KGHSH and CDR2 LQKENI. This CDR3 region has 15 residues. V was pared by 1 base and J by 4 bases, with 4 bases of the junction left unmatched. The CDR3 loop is CASSPLGTAYNEQFF. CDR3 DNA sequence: TGTGCCAGCTCACCACTCGGGACAGCTTACAATGAGCAGTTCTTC.

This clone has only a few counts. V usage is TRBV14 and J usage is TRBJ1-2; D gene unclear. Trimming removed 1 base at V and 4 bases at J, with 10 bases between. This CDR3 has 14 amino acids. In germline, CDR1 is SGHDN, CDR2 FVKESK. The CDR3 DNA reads TGTGCCAGCAGCCAAGGCCTGGGCTTCTATGGCTACACCTTC. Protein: CASSQGLGFYGYTF.

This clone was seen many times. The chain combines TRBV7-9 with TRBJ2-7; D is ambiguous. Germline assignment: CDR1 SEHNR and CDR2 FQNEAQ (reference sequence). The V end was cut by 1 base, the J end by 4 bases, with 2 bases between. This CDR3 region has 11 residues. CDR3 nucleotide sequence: TGTGCCAGCAGCTTAGAGTACGAGCAGTACTTC. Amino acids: CASSLEYEQYF.

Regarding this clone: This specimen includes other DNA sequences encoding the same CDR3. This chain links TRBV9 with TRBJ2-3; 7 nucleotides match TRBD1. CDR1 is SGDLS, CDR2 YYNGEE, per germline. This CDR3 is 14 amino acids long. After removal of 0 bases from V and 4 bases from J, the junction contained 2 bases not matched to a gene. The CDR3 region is CASSVVGGADTQYF. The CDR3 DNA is TGTGCCAGCAGCGTAGTAGGGGGCGCAGATACGCAGTATTTT.

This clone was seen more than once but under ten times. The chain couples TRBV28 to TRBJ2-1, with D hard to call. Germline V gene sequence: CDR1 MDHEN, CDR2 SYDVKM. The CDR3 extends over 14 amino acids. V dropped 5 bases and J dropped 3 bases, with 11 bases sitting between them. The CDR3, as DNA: TGTGCCAGCAGTCATATCACACGCTACAATGAGCAGTTCTTC. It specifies CASSHITRYNEQFF.

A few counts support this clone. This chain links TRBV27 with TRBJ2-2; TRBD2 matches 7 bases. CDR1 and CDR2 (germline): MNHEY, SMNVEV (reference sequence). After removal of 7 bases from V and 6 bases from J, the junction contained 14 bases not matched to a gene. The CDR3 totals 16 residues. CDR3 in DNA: TGTGCCAGCAAAAAGCCTATGGCGGGAGTTTCCGGGGAGCTGTTTTTT. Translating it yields CASKKPMAGVSGELFF.

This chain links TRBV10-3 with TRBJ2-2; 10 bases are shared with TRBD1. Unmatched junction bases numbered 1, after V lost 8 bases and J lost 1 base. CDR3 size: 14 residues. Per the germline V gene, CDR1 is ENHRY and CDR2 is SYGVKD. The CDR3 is CAIGTGVNTGELFF. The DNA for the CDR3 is TGTGCCATCGGGACAGGGGTGAACACCGGGGAGCTGTTTTTT.

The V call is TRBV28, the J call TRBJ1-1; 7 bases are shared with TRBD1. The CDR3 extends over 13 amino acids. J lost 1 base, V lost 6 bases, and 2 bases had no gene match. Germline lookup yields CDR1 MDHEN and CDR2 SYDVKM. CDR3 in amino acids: CASRRTGNTEAFF. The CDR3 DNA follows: TGTGCCAGCAGGAGGACAGGGAACACTGAAGCTTTCTTT.

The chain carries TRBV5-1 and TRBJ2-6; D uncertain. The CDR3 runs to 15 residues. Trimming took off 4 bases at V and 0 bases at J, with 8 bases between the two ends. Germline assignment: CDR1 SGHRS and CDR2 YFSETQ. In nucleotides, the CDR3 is TGCGCCAGCAGCCCACAGAGCTCTGGGGCCAACGTCCTGACTTTC. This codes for CASSPQSSGANVLTF.

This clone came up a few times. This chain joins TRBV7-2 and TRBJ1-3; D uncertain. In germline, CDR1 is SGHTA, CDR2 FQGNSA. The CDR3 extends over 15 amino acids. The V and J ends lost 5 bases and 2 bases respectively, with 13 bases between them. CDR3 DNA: TGTGCCAGCAGCGCAAGCATGAATCCTGGAAACACCATATATTTT. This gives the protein CASSASMNPGNTIYF.

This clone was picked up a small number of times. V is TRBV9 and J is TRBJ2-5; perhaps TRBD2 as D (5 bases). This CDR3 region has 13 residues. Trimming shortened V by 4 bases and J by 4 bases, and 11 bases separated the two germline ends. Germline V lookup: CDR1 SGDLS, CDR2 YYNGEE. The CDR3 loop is CASSKAGVETQYF. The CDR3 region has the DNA TGTGCCAGCAGCAAGGCGGGTGTAGAGACCCAGTACTTC.

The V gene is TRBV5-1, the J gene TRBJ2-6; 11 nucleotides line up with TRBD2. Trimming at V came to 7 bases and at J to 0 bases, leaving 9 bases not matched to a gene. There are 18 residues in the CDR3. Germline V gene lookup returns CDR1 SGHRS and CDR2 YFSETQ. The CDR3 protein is CASSYSGTSGSGANVLTF. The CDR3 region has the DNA TGCGCCAGCTCCTACTCCGGGACTAGCGGCTCTGGGGCCAACGTCCTGACTTTC.

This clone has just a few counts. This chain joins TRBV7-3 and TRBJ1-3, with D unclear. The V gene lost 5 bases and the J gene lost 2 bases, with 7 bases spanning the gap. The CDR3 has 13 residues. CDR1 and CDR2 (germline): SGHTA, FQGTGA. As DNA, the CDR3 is TGTGCCAGCAGCGCCCCACCTGGAAACACCATATATTTT. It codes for CASSAPPGNTIYF.

Here the CDR3 reads CASRAGTSGHNEQFF. The CDR3 coding sequence is TGTGCCAGCAGGGCAGGGACTAGCGGTCACAATGAGCAGTTCTTC. V usage is TRBV25-1 and J usage is TRBJ2-1, with 11 bases aligning to TRBD2. The germline V gene has CDR1 MGHDK and CDR2 SYGVNS. This CDR3 comprises 15 residues. The V and J ends lost 6 bases and 5 bases, in that order; junction bases with no gene match: 6.

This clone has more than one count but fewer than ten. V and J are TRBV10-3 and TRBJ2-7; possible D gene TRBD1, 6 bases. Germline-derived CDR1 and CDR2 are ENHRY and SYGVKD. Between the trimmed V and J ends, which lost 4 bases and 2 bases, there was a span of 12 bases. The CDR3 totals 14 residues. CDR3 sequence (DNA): TGTGCCATCAGTGCCGGGACACAAACCTACGAGCAGTACTTC. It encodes CAISAGTQTYEQYF.

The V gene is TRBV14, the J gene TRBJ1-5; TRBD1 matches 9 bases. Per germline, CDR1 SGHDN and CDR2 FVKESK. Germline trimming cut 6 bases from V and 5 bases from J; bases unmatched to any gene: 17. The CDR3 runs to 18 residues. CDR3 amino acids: CASRTLPTEGQGDQPQHF. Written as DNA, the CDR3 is TGTGCCAGCAGGACGCTACCTACCGAGGGACAGGGTGATCAGCCCCAGCATTTT.

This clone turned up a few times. Written as DNA, the CDR3 is TGTGCCACCAGCAGGGGAGGGACACCTAACACTGAAGCTTTCTTT. Its translation: CATSRGGTPNTEAFF. The gene calls are TRBV15 and TRBJ1-1, with D possibly matching TRBD1 (6 bases). V was shortened by 3 bases and J by 2 bases, with 13 bases between the two germline ends. This CDR3 comprises 15 residues. Germline V lookup: CDR1 LNHNV, CDR2 YYDKDF (reference sequence). The variable domain in full, completed from reference TRBV15 and TRBJ1-1, reads DAMVIQNPRYQVTQFGKPVTLSCSQTLNHNVMYWYQQKSSQAPKLLFHYYDKDFNNEADTPDNFQSRRPNTSFCFLDIRSPGLGDTAMYLCATSRGGTPNTEAFFGQGTRLTVV.

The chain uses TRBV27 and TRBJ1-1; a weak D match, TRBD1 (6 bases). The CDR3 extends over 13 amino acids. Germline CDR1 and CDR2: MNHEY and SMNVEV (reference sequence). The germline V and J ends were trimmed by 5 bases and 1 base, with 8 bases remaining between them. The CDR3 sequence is CASSTRGNTEAFF. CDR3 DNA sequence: TGTGCCAGCAGTACCAGGGGGAACACTGAAGCTTTCTTT.

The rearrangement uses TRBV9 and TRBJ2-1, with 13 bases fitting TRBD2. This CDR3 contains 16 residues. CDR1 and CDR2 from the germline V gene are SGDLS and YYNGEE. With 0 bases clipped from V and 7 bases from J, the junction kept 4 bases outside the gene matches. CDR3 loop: CASSVVLAGGPNEQFF. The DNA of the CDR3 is TGTGCCAGCAGCGTAGTACTAGCGGGGGGGCCGAATGAGCAGTTCTTC.

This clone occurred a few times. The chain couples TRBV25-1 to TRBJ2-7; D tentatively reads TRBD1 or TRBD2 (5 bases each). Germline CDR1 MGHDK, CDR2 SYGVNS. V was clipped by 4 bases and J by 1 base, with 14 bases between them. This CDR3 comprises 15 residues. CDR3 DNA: TGTGCCAGCAGTGGCTCGGGACGGGGATCCTACGAGCAGTACTTC. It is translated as CASSGSGRGSYEQYF.

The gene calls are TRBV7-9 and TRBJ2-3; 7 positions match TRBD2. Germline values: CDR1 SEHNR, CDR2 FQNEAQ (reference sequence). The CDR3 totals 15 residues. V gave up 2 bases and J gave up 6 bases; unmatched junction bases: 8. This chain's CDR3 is CASSLKGREKDTQYF. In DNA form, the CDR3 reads TGTGCCAGCAGCTTAAAAGGGCGGGAGAAGGATACGCAGTATTTT.

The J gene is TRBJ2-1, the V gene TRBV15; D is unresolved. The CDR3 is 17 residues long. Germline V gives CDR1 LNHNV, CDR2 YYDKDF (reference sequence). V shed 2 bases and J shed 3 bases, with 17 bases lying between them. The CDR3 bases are TGTGCCACCAGCAGACCCGGAATGAGCAATAGCTACAATGAGCAGTTCTTC. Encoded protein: CATSRPGMSNSYNEQFF.

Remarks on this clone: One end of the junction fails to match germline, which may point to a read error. CDR3 in DNA: TGTGCCAGCCCACCACCTGGCACCGGGGAGCTGTTTTTT. It specifies CASPPPGTGELFF. This sequence joins TRBV18 and TRBJ2-2; no firm D call. From germline, CDR1 is KGHSH and CDR2 LQKENI. The CDR3 consists of 13 residues.

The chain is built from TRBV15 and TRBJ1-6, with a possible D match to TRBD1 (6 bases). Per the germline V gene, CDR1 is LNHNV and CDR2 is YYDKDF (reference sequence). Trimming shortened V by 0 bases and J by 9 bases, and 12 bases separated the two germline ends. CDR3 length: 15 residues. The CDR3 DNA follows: TGTGCCACCAGCAGAGAAGGCAGGGGCCGTTCACCCCTCCACTTT. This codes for CATSREGRGRSPLHF.